This T cell receptor beta chain originates from a study of cytomegalovirus exposure and HLA in healthy donors (dated by TCRdb to 2015 to 2018). Study-level background: An earlier analysis of 587 of the donors reported approximately 300 Gb of sequence data and 100 million to 120 million unique TCR beta sequences obtained from about 179 million T cells. Of the 300 to 500 genotyped donors, roughly 80% were placed in the genetic ancestry cluster associated with self-reported Caucasian donors. All discovery cohort repertoires had been generated on a single sequencing platform. A later analysis re-examined previously published TCR beta repertoires from just over 650 donors and added high-resolution HLA genotyping to investigate patterns of TCR occurrence. Among some 410 genotyped donors of the cohort, an average of about 240,000 unique TCR beta nucleotide sequences were sequenced per donor, around 18% of them non-productive. In an earlier analysis of 587 of the donors, high-throughput TCR beta sequencing was used to judge whether each TCR beta V gene segment behaved as functional or pseudogenic. Typing coverage varied by locus: roughly 629-640 donors for A, B, C, DRB1 and DQB1; 500 to 550 for DQA1; 600 to 610 for DPA1; roughly 450 for DPB1. Five DR-DQ haplotypes were handled as single units for association and clustering because linkage in the cohort was strong. Around 320 gigabases of sequencing data and tens of millions of unique TCR sequences were included in an early release covering around 600 HLA-typed donors. The study profiled the T cell repertoires of 666 subjects by immunosequencing and related them to cytomegalovirus serostatus. To predict cytomegalovirus infection status, the study combined high-throughput TCR immunosequencing, statistical association of individual TCRs with disease status, and machine learning. The aim of the study was to test whether cataloging public T cell receptors could identify signatures of past pathogen exposure. A later genetic analysis used genome-wide SNP genotypes for 398 of the 666 donors, treating that subset as a discovery cohort. Class I and class II HLA loci were covered by the typing at four-digit resolution. Alongside the repertoire data, information on donor age, sex, ethnicity and CMV serostatus was compiled. A separate validation cohort of approximately 130 different subjects was used in addition to the 666-subject first cohort. Rather than drawing on any new phenotypic data, the later analysis identified candidate immune exposures from TCR beta sequences and the way those sequences occurred across donors. Here is what the overall study found, with its caveats: When HLA alleles, especially DR and DQ, strongly co-occurred, TCR associations were difficult to assign to individual alleles. While some public TCRs were present in many individuals, most TCR sequences turned up only very rarely across donors. The earlier analysis of about 600 of the donors excluded fewer than 20 rarely observed V segments, including chromosome 9 orphons, because counts were too low. A later analysis associated around 16,000 TCR beta sequences with specific HLA alleles at a false discovery rate of 0.05. In a later analysis, most CMV-associated TCR beta chains were found to appear HLA-restricted, with HLA associations seemingly driven largely by CMV exposure. A further reported finding was that TCR beta sequences accurately predicted the HLA-A and HLA-B alleles for most subjects in the first cohort. In vitro tests confirmed that three of the cytomegalovirus-associated TCR beta chains recognize cytomegalovirus antigens. The authors suggested that the approach could potentially be extended to other disease states and immunological phenotypes. An association between a missense DCLRE1C variant and V-gene and J-gene trimming of TCR beta chains was found in a later genetic analysis and replicated in an independent cohort. A cluster of highly shared sequence variants was judged likely to represent a technical artifact of the sequencing pipeline. According to a later analysis, parvovirus B19, influenza, CMV and Epstein-Barr virus appeared linked to several top co-occurrence clusters. In an earlier analysis of 587 of the donors, most TCR beta V segments were observed in productive rearrangements about 87% or about 30% of the time, broadly matching IMGT annotations. Because some donors lacked HLA typing at each locus, the association tests relied only on the typed subset. In a later genetic analysis, fewer N-insertions in productive TCRs were reported among donors in an Asian-associated ancestry cluster than the roughly 700-donor mean. CMV serostatus was the only immune exposure information available for the cohort. A total of 150 or so TCR beta chains were listed by the study as associated with cytomegalovirus. The classifier was reported to diagnose cytomegalovirus status with high specificity and sensitivity in both the original and validation cohorts. The cohort was sequenced for TCR beta chains only, and without alpha or paired-chain data the features that could be detected were limited. Linkage disequilibrium might explain the correlated functional status among segregating V segments, but an unknown experimental factor could not be excluded. Roughly uniform sequencing depth across donors was assumed in presence/absence analyses, although this assumption may not hold. In a later analysis, HLA-associated TCR beta chains were found to be more clonally expanded and to have lower generation probabilities than equally common non-associated chains. In a later analysis, TCR association rates were found to vary across HLA loci, with the most associated TCRs seen for DRB1 alleles and the fewest for HLA-C alleles. Because the 87-base-pair reads could not distinguish some IMGT-functional V segments, including TRBV6-2 and TRBV6-3, those segments were excluded.

Library construction relied on the immunoSEQ multiplex PCR assay. For the multiplex PCR, a mixture combining 60 forward primers for TCR Vbeta segments and 13 reverse primers for TCR Jbeta segments was used. The CDR3 region of rearranged TCR beta genes was amplified from genomic DNA by a multiplex PCR assay. The Illumina HiSeq System was used to sequence the amplified TCR beta libraries as 87-base-pair reads. On the study's bioinformatics: Across the 670 or so repertoires, a later analysis counted around 80 million unique TCR beta chains, around 11 million of which were shared by at least two donors. A nearest-neighbor algorithm error-corrected the raw reads and collapsed the reads into unique sequences, merging closely related sequences to remove PCR and sequencing errors. Alignment of CDR3 sequences to IMGT reference sequences was used to assign V, D and J gene segments. For a sequence to be retained, at least a six-nucleotide match to both a V gene segment and a J gene segment was required. A rearrangement counted as productive if the CDR3 had no stop codons and remained in frame with V and J, and every other rearrangement counted as non-productive. Following IMGT convention, CDR3 was defined as the stretch from the second conserved V-encoded cysteine to the conserved J-encoded phenylalanine. The earlier analysis of about 590 of the donors excluded sequences that lacked an unambiguous match to a single V gene segment. An earlier analysis of approximately 590 of the donors called V segments functional above 56.7% productive rearrangements and segregating when the between-donor standard deviation exceeded 5%. A statistical classification framework was built to diagnose cytomegalovirus status from the catalog of TCR beta chain sequences. V and J gene assignment, in a later analysis, came from comparing TCR nucleotide sequences with IMGT/GENE-DB human TR gene sequences. The TCRdist pipeline was used in a later analysis to assign CDR3 sequences and most-parsimonious VDJ recombination scenarios. A later analysis defined each TCR beta chain by its CDR3 amino acid sequence plus V-gene family, and excluded reads lacking a unique V-gene family. As a way to deal with suspected cross-contamination and a sequencing artifact, a later analysis dropped hundreds of nucleotide sequences that were highly shared and had low generation probability. In a later analysis, a clonal expansion index was calculated for each public chain from normalized within-repertoire ranks of inferred template counts. In a later analysis, generation probabilities were computed using a VDJ recombination model fitted to out-of-frame rearrangements, and the results were checked against IGoR. A later analysis scored TCR-TCR, TCR-HLA and TCR-CMV co-occurrence with hypergeometric tests, applying a repertoire-size bias correction to TCR pairs. To estimate false discovery rates, a later analysis permuted the HLA or CMV assignments 20 times. In a later analysis, co-occurring TCRs were grouped using DBSCAN, and TCRdist sequence similarity was added for clustering within HLA-allele-positive subsets. Repertoires with fewer than 30,000 or more than 120,000 public chains, plus five repertoires with anomalous nucleotide sharing, were excluded from co-occurrence clustering. TCRdb re-hosts the immuneACCESS table, in-frame sequences only. Its copies lack some clones; in the studies checked, an unresolved V gene accounts for under half of them, and the cause for the rest is not known. V and J calls and clone size are copied from that table; D and trimming were computed from the DNA. In all, the sample holds about 170,000 clones, and 85% of those were seen once. Clones ranked in the top ten supply 1% of the sample.

In regard to this clone: The antigen it recognizes is unknown. Qualities for individual bases were not recorded, and no much larger clone is one base off.

In the germline V gene, CDR1 corresponds to MDHEN and CDR2 to SYDVKM. The germline V end is reduced by 5 bases and the J end by 5 bases; junction bases left unmatched: 10. Its CDR3 holds 15 amino acids, cysteine through phenylalanine. Only the CDR3 DNA stays, 45 bases, in frame from base 1. The cohort comprised around 700 healthy bone marrow donors. At the time of sampling, all cohort members were nominally healthy, though unrecorded immune exposures were likely present. The donor tested CMV seronegative and was one of the 352 seronegative cohort members. Each donor provided a peripheral blood sample, and peripheral blood mononuclear cells were used for TCR beta sequencing. Genomic DNA was extracted from the blood cell samples with the Qiagen DNeasy Blood Extraction Kit.

This sequence was found in a boy aged 2 to 10 in good health and CMV-seronegative. Recombination joined TRBV28 with TRBJ2-7, with 9 junctional bases fitting TRBD1. Source material: PBMCs. The CDR3 loop reads CASSLPGQGIDEQYF. Here is the DNA: TGTGCCAGCAGTCTACCGGGACAGGGAATCGACGAGCAGTACTTC.